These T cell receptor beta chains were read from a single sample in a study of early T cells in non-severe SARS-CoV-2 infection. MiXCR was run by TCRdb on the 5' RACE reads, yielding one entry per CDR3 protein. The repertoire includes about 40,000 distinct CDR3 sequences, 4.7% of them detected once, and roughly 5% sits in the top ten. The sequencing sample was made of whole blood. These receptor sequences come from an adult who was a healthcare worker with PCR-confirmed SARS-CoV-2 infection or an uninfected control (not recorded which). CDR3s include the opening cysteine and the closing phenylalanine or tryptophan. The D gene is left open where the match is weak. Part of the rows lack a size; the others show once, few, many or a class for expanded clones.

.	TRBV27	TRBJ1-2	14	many	TGTGCCAGCAGTTTTCACAGGGAAGGGGGTGGCTACACCTTC	CASSFHREGGGYTF
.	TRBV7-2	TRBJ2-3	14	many	TGTGCCAGCAGCTTAACTGCGGAATTACTACCGTGGTATTTT	CASSLTAELLPWYF
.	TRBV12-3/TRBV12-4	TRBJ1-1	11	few	TGTGCCAGCAGGGCGGGTAGGGCGGCTTTCTTT	CASRAGRAAFF
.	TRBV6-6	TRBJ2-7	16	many	TGTGCCAGCAATCCTGCCCGGACCCACGGCGGGAACGAGCAGTACTTC	CASNPARTHGGNEQYF
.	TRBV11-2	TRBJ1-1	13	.	TGTGCCAGCAGCGTTAACATGAACACTGAAGCTTTCTTT	CASSVNMNTEAFF
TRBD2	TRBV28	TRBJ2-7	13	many	TGTGCCAGCAAGCGGGGGCCCGGGTACGAGCAGTACTTC	CASKRGPGYEQYF
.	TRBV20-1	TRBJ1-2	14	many	TGCAGTGCTAGAGGTTTTGCTCAAAGGATTGGCTACACCTTC	CSARGFAQRIGYTF
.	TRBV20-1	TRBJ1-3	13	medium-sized	TGCAGTGCTAGAGTGGGTAATGGAAACACCATATATTTT	CSARVGNGNTIYF
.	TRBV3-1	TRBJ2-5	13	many	TGTGCCAGCAGCCGGGAGCACCAAGAGACCCAGTACTTC	CASSREHQETQYF
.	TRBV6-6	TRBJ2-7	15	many	TGTGCCAGCAGTTACTCGTGGCCCCCCCTCTACGAGCAGTACTTC	CASSYSWPPLYEQYF
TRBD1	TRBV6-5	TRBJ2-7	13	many	TGTGCCAGCGGACGGGACAGGTGGTCCGAGCAGTACTTC	CASGRDRWSEQYF
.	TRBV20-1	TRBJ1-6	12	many	TGCAGTGTATTAGGGGATGGATCACCCCTCCACTTT	CSVLGDGSPLHF
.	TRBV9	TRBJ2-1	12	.	TGTGCCAGCAGCGAACAGGGCAATGAGCAGTTCTTC	CASSEQGNEQFF
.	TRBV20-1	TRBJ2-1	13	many	TGCAGTGTACCGGGATCTCAAAACAATGAGCAGTTCTTC	CSVPGSQNNEQFF
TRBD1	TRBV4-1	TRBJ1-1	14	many	TGCGCCAGCAGCCAAGAACAGGGGTACACTGAAGCTTTCTTT	CASSQEQGYTEAFF
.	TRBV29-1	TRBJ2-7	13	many	TGCAGCGTTGCGGCGGGGAGTCGCTACGAGCAGTACTTC	CSVAAGSRYEQYF
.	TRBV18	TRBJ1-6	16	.	TGTGCCAGCTCACCAAAAGACGCAGGGGATGGTTCACCCCTCCACTTT	CASSPKDAGDGSPLHF
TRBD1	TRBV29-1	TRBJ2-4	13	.	TGCAGCGTAACCGGGACAGACAGGGACATTCAGTACTTC	CSVTGTDRDIQYF
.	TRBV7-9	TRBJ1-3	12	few	TGTGCCATTCCCCCTGCTGGAAACACCATATATTTT	CAIPPAGNTIYF
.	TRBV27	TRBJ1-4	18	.	TGTGCCAGCAGTGACATGGACCTTAGGGACGGCCCGAATGAAAAACTGTTTTTT	CASSDMDLRDGPNEKLFF
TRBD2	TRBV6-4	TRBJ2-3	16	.	TGTGCCAGCAGTGAGACTAGCGGGACCTCCGCGGATACGCAGTATTTT	CASSETSGTSADTQYF
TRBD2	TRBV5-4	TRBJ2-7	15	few	TGTGCCAGCAGCTTGTTGGGACTAGGGGCGGACGAGCAGTACTTC	CASSLLGLGADEQYF
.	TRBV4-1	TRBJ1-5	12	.	TGCGCCAGCAGCCAGCCGAATCAGCCCCAGCATTTT	CASSQPNQPQHF
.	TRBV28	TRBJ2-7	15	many	TGTGCCAGCAGTTTGCCGGGTAAGGGAACTTACGAGCAGTACTTC	CASSLPGKGTYEQYF
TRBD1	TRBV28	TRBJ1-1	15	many	TGTGCCAGCAGTTTATGGGCAGGGGGCCGCGCTGAAGCTTTCTTT	CASSLWAGGRAEAFF
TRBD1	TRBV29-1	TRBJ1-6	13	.	TGCAGCGTCCGGGACAGCGATAATTCACCCCTCCACTTT	CSVRDSDNSPLHF
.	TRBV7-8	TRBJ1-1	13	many	TGTGCCAGCAGCCCCCGGACCGAGAAAAGAGCTTTCTTT	CASSPRTEKRAFF
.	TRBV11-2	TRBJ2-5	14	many	TGTGCCAGCAGCCCTAACCGCCGCCTGATCGGGAAGTACTTC	CASSPNRRLIGKYF
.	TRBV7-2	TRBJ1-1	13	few	TGTGCCAGCAGCTTATATCCGAACACTGAAGCTTTCTTT	CASSLYPNTEAFF
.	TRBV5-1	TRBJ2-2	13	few	TGCGCCAGCAGAGGACAGAACACCGGGGAGCTGTTTTTT	CASRGQNTGELFF
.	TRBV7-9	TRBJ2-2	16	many	TGTGCCAGCAGCCTCAGACCAGAATCGAACACCGGGGAGCTGTTTTTT	CASSLRPESNTGELFF
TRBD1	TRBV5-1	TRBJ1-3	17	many	TGCGCCAGCAGCTCCGGAGGGACAGGGGGCACTGGAAACACCATATATTTT	CASSSGGTGGTGNTIYF
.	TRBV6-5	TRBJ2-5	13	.	TGTGCCAGCAGTTACTGGACCGGAGAGACCCAGTACTTC	CASSYWTGETQYF
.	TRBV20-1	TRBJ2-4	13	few	TGCAGTGCTAGAGATAACCAGAAAAACATTCAGTACTTC	CSARDNQKNIQYF
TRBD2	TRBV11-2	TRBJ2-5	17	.	TGTGCCAGCAGCAAAGGGACTAGCGGGATCGGTTTGGAGACCCAGTACTTC	CASSKGTSGIGLETQYF
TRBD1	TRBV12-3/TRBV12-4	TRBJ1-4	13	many	TGTGCCAGCAGTTTATACAGGGGCGAAAAACTGTTTTTT	CASSLYRGEKLFF
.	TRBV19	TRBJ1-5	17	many	TGTGCCAGTATACCCGGGGCCGACGGGCTTCCCAATCAGCCCCAGCATTTT	CASIPGADGLPNQPQHF
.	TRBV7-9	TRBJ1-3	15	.	TGTGCCAGCAGCCGCTTTTGGGGCTCCGGAAACACCATATATTTT	CASSRFWGSGNTIYF
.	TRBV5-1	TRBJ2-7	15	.	TGCGCCAGCAGCCTTAACAGAGCAGGGTCCCACGAGCAGTACTTC	CASSLNRAGSHEQYF
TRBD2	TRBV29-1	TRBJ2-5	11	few	TGCAGCGTTGACCGGGGGGGGACCCAGTACTTC	CSVDRGGTQYF
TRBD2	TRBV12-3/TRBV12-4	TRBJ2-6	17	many	TGTGCCAGCAGTTTAGGGCAGGGAGGGGATTGGGCCAACGTCCTGACTTTC	CASSLGQGGDWANVLTF
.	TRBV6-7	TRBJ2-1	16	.	TGTGCCAGCCTCATAACTACTTCGGACCCCTACAATGAGCAGTTCTTC	CASLITTSDPYNEQFF
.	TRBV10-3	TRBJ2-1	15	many	TGTGCCATCAGCCAAAGAAAGGACAGTCACAATGAGCAGTTCTTC	CAISQRKDSHNEQFF
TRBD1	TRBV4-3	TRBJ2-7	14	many	TGCGCCAGCAGACGGGACAGGGCTTCGTACGAGCAGTACTTC	CASRRDRASYEQYF
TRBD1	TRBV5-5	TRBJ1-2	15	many	TGTGCCAGCAGGACTCGGACAGGAGATAACTATGGCTACACCTTC	CASRTRTGDNYGYTF
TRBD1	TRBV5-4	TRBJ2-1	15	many	TGTGCCAGCAGCTGGGGACAGGGGGTATACAATGAGCAGTTCTTC	CASSWGQGVYNEQFF
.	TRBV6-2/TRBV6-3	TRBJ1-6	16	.	TGTGCCAGCAGCTGGCAGATTAAGGCCGGAAATTCACCCCTCCACTTT	CASSWQIKAGNSPLHF
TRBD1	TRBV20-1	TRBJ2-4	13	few	TGCAGTGCTACCGACGGACAGGGAAACATTCAGTACTTC	CSATDGQGNIQYF
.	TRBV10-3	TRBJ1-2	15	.	TGTGCCATCAGTGAGACCCTACAGGGCGACTATGGCTACACCTTC	CAISETLQGDYGYTF
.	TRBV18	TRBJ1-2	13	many	TGTGCCAGCTCACCGGGAACAGAAAATGGCTACACCTTC	CASSPGTENGYTF
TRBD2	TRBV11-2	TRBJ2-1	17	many	TGTGCCAGCAGCTTGGGGCGCGGGACTAGCGGCAAACATGAGCAGTTCTTC	CASSLGRGTSGKHEQFF
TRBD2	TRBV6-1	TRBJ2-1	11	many	TGTGCCAGCACCATGACTAGCCCTCCATTCTTC	CASTMTSPPFF
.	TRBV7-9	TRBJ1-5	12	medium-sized	TGTGCCAGCAGCTTAGGGTCTCAGCCCCAGCATTTT	CASSLGSQPQHF